Given below is one T cell receptor beta chain in context. This sample stems from a study of T cell responses to AZD1222 COVID-19 vaccine. The germline CDR1 and CDR2 sequences are SNHLY and FYNNEI. V lost 4 bases and J lost 3, with 12 bases in between. This CDR3 comprises 15 residues. Some clones are missing from TCRdb's copy, which holds only in-frame ones; the method was immunoSEQ multiplex PCR. The data show 150,000 to 170,000 clones, 88% seen once. This chain connects TRBV2 to TRBJ2-2; no clear D gene. The clonotype originates from an adult in good health. The sample here was peripheral blood, taken on day 0 of AZD1222 vaccination. CDR3 amino acids: CASSVQAVDTGELFF. CDR3 nucleotides: TGTGCCAGCAGTGTTCAGGCCGTGGACACCGGGGAGCTGTTTTTT. The full variable domain, in which reference TRBV2 and TRBJ2-2 provide the parts outside the CDR3, is EPEVTQTPSHQVTQMGQEVILRCVPISNHLYFYWYRQILGQKVEFLVSFYNNEISEKSEIFDDQFSVERPDGSNFTLKIRSTKLEDSAMYFCASSVQAVDTGELFFGEGSRLTVL.